This record covers a single T cell receptor beta chain. Its matching antigen is unknown. The PCR was carried out with 60 Vbeta primers and 13 Jbeta primers. Assay: immunoSEQ multiplex PCR; the TCRdb copy retains only in-frame clones and omits some. The sample has roughly 150,000 clones; 75% are singletons. This specimen comes from a study of cytomegalovirus exposure and HLA in healthy donors. Study-level findings and limits: As confirmed in vitro, a few CMV-associated chains were specific for CMV antigens. Of the V segments, some could not be distinguished, including TRBV6-2 and TRBV6-3, and were excluded.

Germline V lookup: CDR1 MDHEN, CDR2 SYDVKM. Trimming took 5 bases from V and 7 from J, leaving 12 bases between them. The CDR3 spans 13 residues. The chain couples TRBV28 to TRBJ2-1, with D possibly matching TRBD1 (6 bases). The sample taken for sequencing was PBMCs. The TCR originated in a young man in good health and CMV-seronegative. CDR3 in amino acids: CASSLGAANEQFF. CDR3 DNA sequence: TGTGCCAGCAGTCTGGGGGCCGCGAATGAGCAGTTCTTC. The variable domain in full, with the rest retrieved from reference TRBV28 and TRBJ2-1, is DVKVTQSSRYLVKRTGEKVFLECVQDMDHENMFWYRQDPGLGLRLIYFSYDVKMKEKGDIPEGYSVSREKKERFSLILESASTNQTSMYLCASSLGAANEQFFGPGTRLTVL.